The 20 T cell receptor beta chains below come from one sample, sequenced in a study of CD8 T cells in Susac syndrome. RNA was extracted with the RNeasy kit, and a quantity of about 0.45 to 1 ug was reverse transcribed using random hexamers. TCRdb recomputed calls from the immunoSEQ multiplex PCR reads with MiXCR, one row per CDR3 protein. The profile shows some 260,000 distinct CDR3 sequences, about 88% of them singletons. Sample: CD8+ T cells from PBMCs. The receptors stem from a human donor with multiple sclerosis.

V is TRBV4-1 and J is TRBJ2-7; D possibly corresponds to TRBD2 (8 bases). V lost 3 bases to trimming and J lost 2 bases, with 20 bases between them. The germline V gene encodes CDR1 MGHRA and CDR2 YSYEKL. The length of the CDR3 is 17 residues. The CDR3 nucleotides read TGCGCCAGCAGCCACCCCGGGACAGAGCGGGAGACCTACGAGCAGTACTTC. Translating gives CASSHPGTERETYEQYF.

V is TRBV7-9 and J is TRBJ2-2, with D uncertain. CDR3 length: 15 residues. V lost 1 base to trimming and J lost 5 bases, with 11 bases between them. CDR1 is SEHNR and CDR2 is FQNEAQ in the germline V gene (reference sequence). The CDR3, as DNA: TGTGCCAGCAGCTTAGGAGAGACACCGACCGGGGAGCTGTTTTTT. Its protein product is CASSLGETPTGELFF.

The J gene is TRBJ2-3, the V gene TRBV2, with TRBD2 identical over 7 bases. V was clipped by 8 bases and J by 1 base; unmatched bases: 6. Germline CDR1 reads SNHLY; CDR2 reads FYNNEI. The CDR3 covers 14 residues. The CDR3: CASPPGGGTDTQYF. CDR3 bases: TGTGCCAGCCCTCCTGGGGGGGGCACAGATACGCAGTATTTT.

The chain uses TRBV28 and TRBJ2-7; 7 nucleotides line up with TRBD1. Germline assignment: CDR1 MDHEN and CDR2 SYDVKM. The ends lost 6 bases at V and 0 bases at J; junction bases unmatched: 14. The CDR3 sequence is 17 residues long. The CDR3 spells CASSPNRWGQHSYEQYF. CDR3 bases: TGTGCCAGCAGCCCAAACCGCTGGGGACAGCACTCCTACGAGCAGTACTTC.

The J gene is TRBJ2-1, the V gene TRBV2; 8 positions match TRBD2. CDR1 SNHLY and CDR2 FYNNEI come from the germline V gene. V was clipped by 7 bases and J by 0 bases; unmatched bases: 8. The CDR3 covers 16 residues. The CDR3 here is CASNSGTLSSYNEQFF. The CDR3 DNA reads as TGTGCCAGCAATAGCGGGACCCTTAGCTCCTACAATGAGCAGTTCTTC. The entire variable domain, with the rest obtained from reference TRBV2 and TRBJ2-1, is as follows: EPEVTQTPSHQVTQMGQEVILRCVPISNHLYFYWYRQILGQKVEFLVSFYNNEISEKSEIFDDQFSVERPDGSNFTLKIRSTKLEDSAMYFCASNSGTLSSYNEQFFGPGTRLTVL.

The chain links TRBV18 to TRBJ1-5; D is unclear. Looked up from germline, CDR1 is KGHSH and CDR2 is LQKENI. With 2 bases removed from V and 4 bases from J, the gap between germline ends came to 12 bases. This CDR3 is 15 amino acids long. CDR3 residues: CASSPMRHENQPQHF. The CDR3 DNA follows: TGTGCCAGCTCACCAATGAGACATGAAAATCAGCCCCAGCATTTT.

In nucleotides, the CDR3 is TGTGCCAGTAGAGGGACAGGAAATGAAAAACTGTTTTTT. It is translated as CASRGTGNEKLFF. The chain is built from TRBV19 and TRBJ1-4; TRBD1 agrees at 8 bases. Germline V lookup: CDR1 LNHDA, CDR2 SQIVND (reference sequence). V trimming: 6 bases; J trimming: 5 bases; junction bases outside the gene matches: 2. CDR3 size: 13 residues.

This clonotype was seen more than once but under ten times. The gene calls are TRBV7-6 and TRBJ2-7; 8 positions match TRBD1. Germline loops: CDR1 SGHVS, CDR2 FNYEAQ. The trim removed 1 base at V and 7 bases at J, leaving 3 bases unmatched. This CDR3 comprises 13 residues. The CDR3 loop reads CASSLGGDREQYF. CDR3 nucleotides: TGTGCCAGCAGCTTAGGAGGGGACAGGGAGCAGTACTTC.

V is TRBV12-5 and J is TRBJ1-4; perhaps TRBD1 as D (5 bases). Trimming removed 4 bases at V and 8 bases at J, with 8 bases between. The CDR3 covers 12 residues. The germline V gene has CDR1 LGHNT and CDR2 FRNRAP. The CDR3 DNA is TGTGCTAGTGGTTCGGGGCTGGAAAAACTGTTTTTT. Its protein product is CASGSGLEKLFF.

The chain recombines TRBV28 with TRBJ2-3; 9 positions match TRBD1. The germline gives CDR1 MDHEN, CDR2 SYDVKM. The ends lost 1 base at V and 5 bases at J; junction bases unmatched: 7. This CDR3 has 16 residues. CDR3 nucleotides: TGTGCCAGCAGTTTATCTGTCGGGACAGGGCTAGATACGCAGTATTTT. Its protein is CASSLSVGTGLDTQYF.

The J gene is TRBJ2-7, the V gene TRBV12-3 or TRBV12-4; 12 bases agree with TRBD2. J was trimmed by 2 bases and V by 0 bases; bases with no gene match: 5. The CDR3 is 17 residues long. The CDR3: CASSLAAGLAGTYEQYF. The DNA for the CDR3 is TGTGCCAGCAGTTTAGCCGCTGGACTAGCGGGAACCTACGAGCAGTACTTC.

The genes are TRBV2 and TRBJ1-5, with D possibly TRBD1 on 5 matching bases. Germline assignment: CDR1 SNHLY and CDR2 FYNNEI. The CDR3 covers 15 residues. Trimming cost V 8 bases and J 4 bases, with 18 bases left between them. The CDR3 protein is CASGSGGEGNQPQHF. CDR3 nucleotides: TGTGCCAGCGGCAGCGGGGGGGAAGGAAATCAGCCCCAGCATTTT.

This chain joins TRBV29-1 and TRBJ2-7; 7 bases are a match to TRBD1. The CDR3 contains 12 residues. Germline trimming cut 6 bases from V and 5 bases from J; bases unmatched to any gene: 7. The germline gives CDR1 SQVTM, CDR2 ANQGSEA. This CDR3 is CSVRNRGNEQYF. The CDR3 DNA is TGCAGCGTCCGCAACAGGGGTAACGAGCAGTACTTC.

The sample holds a few counts of this clonotype. The J gene is TRBJ1-1, the V gene TRBV5-4; 7 nucleotides agree with TRBD1. V dropped 4 bases and J dropped 4; count of bases not matched to a gene: 4. Germline CDR1 is SGHNT and CDR2 is YYREEE (reference sequence). The CDR3 sequence is 13 residues long. This CDR3 is CASSQGVGTEAFF. The CDR3 DNA reads as TGTGCCAGCAGCCAGGGGGTTGGCACTGAAGCTTTCTTT.

The V call is TRBV7-9, the J call TRBJ1-1; no clear D gene. The germline gives CDR1 SEHNR, CDR2 FQNEAQ (reference sequence). V was shortened by 3 bases and J by 1 base, with 12 bases between the two germline ends. The CDR3 runs 15 residues. The DNA for the CDR3 is TGTGCCAGCAGCTTCGCCGGTAGGGAGAACACTGAAGCTTTCTTT. Translated, it gives CASSFAGRENTEAFF.

This chain uses TRBV6-5 with TRBJ1-1, with a possible D match to TRBD1 (5 bases). With 0 bases removed from V and 0 bases from J, the gap between germline ends came to 8 bases. Germline V CDR1 and CDR2: MNHEY, SVGAGI. The CDR3 is made up of 15 amino acids. The CDR3 spells CASSYSGPLNTEAFF. The CDR3 region has the DNA TGTGCCAGCAGTTACTCGGGACCGCTGAACACTGAAGCTTTCTTT.

This clonotype came up a few times. The chain has TRBV5-1 and TRBJ1-1, with D perhaps TRBD1 (6 bases). The V gene lost 7 bases and the J gene lost 10 bases, with 14 bases spanning the gap. The CDR3 spans 11 residues. The germline gives CDR1 SGHRS, CDR2 YFSETQ. The CDR3 DNA reads TGCGCCAGCGGCAACGGGGGGCTAGCTTTCTTT. Amino acids: CASGNGGLAFF.

This chain uses TRBV12-2 with TRBJ2-1; the D call of TRBD1 is as the table states it, not checked on the DNA. TRBV12-2 is designated a pseudogene. This CDR3 is 13 amino acids long. The CDR3 protein is CASRPLTGGQQFF. Written as DNA, the CDR3 is TGTGCAAGTCGCCCTCTAACTGGGGGACAGCAGTTCTTC.

The sample holds a few counts of this clonotype. The chain has TRBV27 and TRBJ2-3; 11 bases map to TRBD2. The CDR3 totals 15 residues. Trimming took 5 bases from V and 5 from J; bases not matched to a gene: 6. From germline, CDR1 is MNHEY and CDR2 SMNVEV (reference sequence). The CDR3 is CASSPGTSGLDTQYF. As DNA, the CDR3 is TGTGCCAGCAGTCCGGGGACTAGCGGCCTAGATACGCAGTATTTT.

This clonotype was seen only a few times. The gene calls are TRBV7-8 and TRBJ1-6; D might be TRBD1 (6 bases). Germline CDR1 and CDR2: SGHVS and FQNEAQ. The CDR3 runs 14 residues. The V end lost 1 base, the J end lost 14 bases, and 15 bases lay between the germline ends. The CDR3, as DNA: TGTGCCAGCAGCTTAGGGCAGGGGAGGTGGGCCCTCCACTTT. It yields the protein CASSLGQGRWALHF. Full variable domain (rest looked up from reference TRBV7-8 and TRBJ1-6): GAGVSQSPRYKVAKRGQDVALRCDPISGHVSLFWYQQALGQGPEFLTYFQNEAQLDKSGLPSDRFFAERPEGSVSTLKIQRTQQEDSAVYLCASSLGQGRWALHFGNGTRLTVT.